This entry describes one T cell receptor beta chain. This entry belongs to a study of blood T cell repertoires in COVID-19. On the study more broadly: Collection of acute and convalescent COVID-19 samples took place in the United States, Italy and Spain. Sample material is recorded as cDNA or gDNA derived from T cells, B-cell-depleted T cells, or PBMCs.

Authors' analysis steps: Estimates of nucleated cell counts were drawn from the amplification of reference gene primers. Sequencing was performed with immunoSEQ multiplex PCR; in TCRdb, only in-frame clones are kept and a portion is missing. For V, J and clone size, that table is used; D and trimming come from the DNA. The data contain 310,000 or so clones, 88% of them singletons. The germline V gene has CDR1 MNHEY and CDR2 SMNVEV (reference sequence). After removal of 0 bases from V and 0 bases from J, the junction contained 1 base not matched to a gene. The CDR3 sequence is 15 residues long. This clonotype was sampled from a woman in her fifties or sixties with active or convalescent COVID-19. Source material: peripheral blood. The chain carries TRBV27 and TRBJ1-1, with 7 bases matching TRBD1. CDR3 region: CASSLSTGLNTEAFF. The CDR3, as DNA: TGTGCCAGCAGTTTATCGACAGGGCTGAACACTGAAGCTTTCTTT.